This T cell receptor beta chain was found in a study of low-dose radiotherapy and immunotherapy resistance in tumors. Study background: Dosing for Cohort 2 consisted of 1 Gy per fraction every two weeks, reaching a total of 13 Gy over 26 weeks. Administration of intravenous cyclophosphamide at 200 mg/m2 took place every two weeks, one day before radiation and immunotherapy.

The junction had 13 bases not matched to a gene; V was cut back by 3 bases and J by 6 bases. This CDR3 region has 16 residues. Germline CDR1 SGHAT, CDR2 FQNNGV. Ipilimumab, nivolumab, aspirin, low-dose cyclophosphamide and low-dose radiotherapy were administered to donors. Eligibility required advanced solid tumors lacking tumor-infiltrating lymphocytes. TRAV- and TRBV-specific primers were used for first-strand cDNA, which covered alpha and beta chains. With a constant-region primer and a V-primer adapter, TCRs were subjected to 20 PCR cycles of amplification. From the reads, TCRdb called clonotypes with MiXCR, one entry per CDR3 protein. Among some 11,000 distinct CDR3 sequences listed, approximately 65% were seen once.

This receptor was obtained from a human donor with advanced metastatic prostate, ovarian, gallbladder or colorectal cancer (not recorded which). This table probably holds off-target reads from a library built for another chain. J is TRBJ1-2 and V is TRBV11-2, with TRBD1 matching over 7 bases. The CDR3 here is CASSLGGTASYHGYTF. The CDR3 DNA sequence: TGTGCCAGCAGCTTGGGAGGGACAGCATCTTACCATGGCTACACCTTC.